This T cell receptor beta chain was profiled in a study of OX40 agonist ivuxolimab in advanced cancers. Whole-study findings and limits: Nonresponders, in some cases, also had low normalized T-cell clonal expansion.

V lost 6 bases to trimming and J lost 1 base, with 15 bases between them. CDR3 size: 15 residues. The germline V gene has CDR1 LGHNT and CDR2 FRNRAP. Sequencing used immunoSEQ multiplex PCR; TCRdb keeps in-frame clones, though not all of them. The sample includes 25,000 or so clones, 83% of them seen just once. Samples of blood were obtained at baseline, on cycle 4 day 1, and on cycle 7 day 1. Details on this clone: Its target is unknown.

The starting material was CD4+ or CD8+ T cells sorted from blood, obtained in a trial of the OX40 agonist ivuxolimab. The rearrangement joins TRBV12-5 to TRBJ1-1, with TRBD1 as a possible D gene (6 bases). The clonotype was recovered from an adult with an advanced solid tumor such as melanoma, head and neck, liver or kidney cancer. Written as DNA, the CDR3 is TGTGCTAGTGGCCCTTACAGGGAAACGAACACTGAAGCTTTCTTT. Amino acid sequence: CASGPYRETNTEAFF.